This T cell receptor (beta chain) was sequenced during a study of Ad26.COV2.S vaccination and SARS-CoV-2 variants. Across the study: Donor was one of the participants in the Ad26.COV2.S arm of the COV1001 trial. Recipients of Ad26.COV2.S got it intramuscularly, once or twice 56 days apart.

Treatment in this sample: approximately 18 received Ad26.COV2.S at low or high dose, single or two shots; about 5 received placebo; per-sample allocation not given. Day 63 after the first vaccine or placebo injection was the time point for sampling. A Boston donor was an adult aged 18-55 years. Its platform was an Ad26 vector, and its expressed antigen was Wuhan-strain SARS-CoV-2 spike. V lost 2 bases and J lost 0, with 14 bases in between. The CDR3 sequence is 16 residues long. The germline gives CDR1 SEHNR, CDR2 FQNEAQ (reference sequence). Profiled with immunoSEQ multiplex PCR; TCRdb holds only in-frame clones, not every one. The sample shows 300,000 to 400,000 clones, roughly 89% of them seen only once.

The starting material was peripheral blood, obtained in a trial of Ad26.COV2.S vaccine versus placebo. J is TRBJ2-7 and V is TRBV7-9, with a tentative D call TRBD1 (5 bases). This clonotype originated in a person aged 18-65 years who received the Ad26.COV2.S COVID-19 vaccine or a placebo. DNA for the CDR3: TGTGCCAGCAGCTTAACTCCCTGGGGCAGCTCCTACGAGCAGTACTTC. It translates to CASSLTPWGSSYEQYF.